This TCR beta chain was sequenced during a study of beta chain features in type 1 diabetes. This CDR3 is built from 17 residues. Germline CDR1 reads KGHSH; CDR2 reads LQKENI. V trimming: 3 bases; J trimming: 0 bases; junction bases outside the gene matches: 7. Reverse transcription of all isolated RNA meant that expressed TCRB transcripts were sequenced. Only in-frame clones appear in the TCRdb table, and some are missing; sequencing was by immunoSEQ multiplex PCR. This table has under 400,000 clones, over 10% appearing once. This clone was detected a few times. V usage is TRBV18 and J usage is TRBJ1-5, with 8 bases matching TRBD1. Sequenced: naive CD4+ T cells from blood. The receptor was derived from a man aged 18 to 35 in good health. The CDR3 nucleotides are TGTGCCAGCTCACCGGGGGGGACAGGATTTAGCAATCAGCCCCAGCATTTT. It yields the protein CASSPGGTGFSNQPQHF.